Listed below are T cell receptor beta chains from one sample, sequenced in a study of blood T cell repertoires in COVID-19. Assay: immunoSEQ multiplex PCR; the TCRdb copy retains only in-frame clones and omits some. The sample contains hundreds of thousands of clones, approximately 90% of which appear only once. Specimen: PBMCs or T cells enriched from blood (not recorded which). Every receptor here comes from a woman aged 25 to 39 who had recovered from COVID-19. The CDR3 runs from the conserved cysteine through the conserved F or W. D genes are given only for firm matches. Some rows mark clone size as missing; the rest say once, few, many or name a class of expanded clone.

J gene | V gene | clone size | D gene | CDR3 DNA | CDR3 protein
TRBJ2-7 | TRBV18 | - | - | TGTGCCAGCTCCCTGGCACAGGCCTACGAGCAGTACTTC | CASSLAQAYEQYF
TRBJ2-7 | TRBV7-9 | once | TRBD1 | TGTGCCAGCAGCCAGTCAGAGACAGGGTTCAAAGAGCAGTACTTC | CASSQSETGFKEQYF
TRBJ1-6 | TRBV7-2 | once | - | TGTGCCAGCAGCTTAAGTTCAGGGTTGAGTTCACCCCTCCACTTT | CASSLSSGLSSPLHF
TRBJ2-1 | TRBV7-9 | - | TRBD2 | TGTGCCAGCAGCTTAGCGACCGGGACTAGCGACAATGAGCAGTTCTTC | CASSLATGTSDNEQFF
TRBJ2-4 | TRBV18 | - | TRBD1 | TGTGCCAGCTCACCACGGCCCCAGGGGGCCCCGGCCAAAAACATTCAGTACTTC | CASSPRPQGAPAKNIQYF
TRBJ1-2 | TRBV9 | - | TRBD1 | TGTGCCAGCAGCGGGGACAGGGGCCACTATGGCTACACCTTC | CASSGDRGHYGYTF
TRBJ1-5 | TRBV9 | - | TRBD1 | TGTGCCAGCAGCGCGGGACAGGGGGACAATCAGCCCCAGCATTTT | CASSAGQGDNQPQHF
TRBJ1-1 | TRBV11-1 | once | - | TGTGCCAGCGGCTTTTCAGGACAGAGCAACACTGAAGCTTTCTTT | CASGFSGQSNTEAFF
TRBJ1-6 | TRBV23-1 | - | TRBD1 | TGCGCCAGCAATACCGGGACAGGGTTTTATAATTCACCCCTCCACTTT | CASNTGTGFYNSPLHF
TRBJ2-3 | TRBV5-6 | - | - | TGTGCCAGCAGCTCCTCCGACATTTACACAGATACGCAGTATTTT | CASSSSDIYTDTQYF
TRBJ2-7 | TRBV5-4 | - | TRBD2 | TGTGCCAGCAGCCAGGGAGGGACTAGTTATTACGAGCAGTACTTC | CASSQGGTSYYEQYF
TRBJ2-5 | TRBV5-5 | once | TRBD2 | TGTGCCAGCAGCCCTACCATTGCGGGAGGTGGGCAAGAGACCCAGTACTTC | CASSPTIAGGGQETQYF
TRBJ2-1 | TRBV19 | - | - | TGTGCCAGTAGCCCGACGGGGAATGAGCAGTTCTTC | CASSPTGNEQFF
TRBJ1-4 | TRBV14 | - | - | TGTGCCAGCAGCCCCGGGGGGAGGTTCCATGAAAAACTGTTTTTT | CASSPGGRFHEKLFF
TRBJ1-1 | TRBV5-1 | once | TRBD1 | TGCGCCAGCAGCTTGGCCGGACAGGGCACTGAAGCTTTCTTT | CASSLAGQGTEAFF
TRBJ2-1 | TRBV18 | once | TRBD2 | TGTGCCAGCTCACGGATACTAGCGGGCTACTACAATGAGCAGTTCTTC | CASSRILAGYYNEQFF
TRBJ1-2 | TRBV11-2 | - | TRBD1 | TGTGCCAGCAGCTTAGCGTCCAGGGGGCAAGTTGGCTACACCTTC | CASSLASRGQVGYTF
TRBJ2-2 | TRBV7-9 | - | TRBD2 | TGTGCCAGCAGTTGGACTAGCGGGGCCACCGGGGAGCTGTTTTTT | CASSWTSGATGELFF
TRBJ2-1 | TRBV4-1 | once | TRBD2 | TGCGCCAGCAGCCACTCGGGACTAGCGCTCAATGAGCAGTTCTTC | CASSHSGLALNEQFF
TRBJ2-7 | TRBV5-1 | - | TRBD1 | TGCGCCAGCAGCCCGACAGGGGCCTACGAGCAGTACTTC | CASSPTGAYEQYF
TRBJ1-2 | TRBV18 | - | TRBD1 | TGTGCCAGCTCACCACCGACACCGAACAGGGGGCAGCCCAACTATGGCTACACCTTC | CASSPPTPNRGQPNYGYTF
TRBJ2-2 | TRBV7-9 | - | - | TGTGCCAGCAGCTTAGCACGACAGATTCTGAACACCGGGGAGCTGTTTTTT | CASSLARQILNTGELFF
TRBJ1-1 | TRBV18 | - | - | TGTGCCAGCTCACCACCATGGCGGGGGCCCCAAGGTATTGATGAAGCTTTCTTT | CASSPPWRGPQGIDEAFF
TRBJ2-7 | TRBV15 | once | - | TGTGCCACCAGCAGAGATCGGAGGGCCAGCTACGAGCAGTACTTC | CATSRDRRASYEQYF
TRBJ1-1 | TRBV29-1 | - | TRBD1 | TGCAGCACCCTCCACCGGGACAGCGAAGCTTTCTTT | CSTLHRDSEAFF
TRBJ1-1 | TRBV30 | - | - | TGTGCCTGGAGGCAGGGAGGGATGAACACTGAAGCTTTCTTT | CAWRQGGMNTEAFF
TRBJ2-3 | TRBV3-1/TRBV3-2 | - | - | TGTGCCAGCAGCCAAGGTAGAACGGTCCACACAGATACGCAGTATTTT | CASSQGRTVHTDTQYF
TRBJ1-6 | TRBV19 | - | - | TGTGCCAGTAGTCTCCCAACAGCCGCCTATAATTCACCCCTCCACTTT | CASSLPTAAYNSPLHF
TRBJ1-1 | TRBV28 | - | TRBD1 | TGTGCCAGCAGTTTCGCAGGGGGCACTGAAGCTTTCTTT | CASSFAGGTEAFF